This TCR beta chain was sequenced for a study of Ad26.COV2.S vaccination and SARS-CoV-2 variants. Study-level background: The vaccine Ad26.COV2.S was put into the muscle once, or twice with 56 days between.

On this clone itself: Its antigen is unidentified.

Study-wide results and limits: Measures of TCR breadth and depth may have fallen short of total T cell responses.

Produced via immunoSEQ multiplex PCR; TCRdb's table is partial and in-frame only. The table shows approximately 300,000 clones, with just over 85% occurring only once. This CDR3 is built from 15 residues. Germline loops: CDR1 SGHTA, CDR2 FQGNSA. J lost 5 bases, V lost 4 bases, and 10 bases had no gene match. Treatment denoted: 15 to 20 received Ad26.COV2.S at low or high dose, single or two shots; 5 received placebo; per-sample allocation not given. Specimen acquisition occurred on day 63 following the initial vaccine or placebo injection. The source was peripheral blood, collected in a trial of Ad26.COV2.S vaccine versus placebo. The V call is TRBV7-2, the J call TRBJ1-1, with 7 positions matching TRBD1. This receptor was obtained from a person aged 18-65 years who received the Ad26.COV2.S COVID-19 vaccine or a placebo. CDR3 DNA sequence: TGTGCCAGCAGCTCACAGGGGCAAGGGATGACTGAAGCTTTCTTT. Translating gives CASSSQGQGMTEAFF.